This T cell receptor (beta chain) was sequenced for a study of immune evolution from preneoplasia to lung adenocarcinoma. Findings and caveats of the study: Clonality was highest in normal lung, lower in later-stage lesions apparently.

With respect to this clone: What it recognizes is unknown.

Trimming removed 8 bases from V and 4 bases from J, with 14 bases in between. CDR3 size: 13 residues. Germline CDR1 is SNHLY and CDR2 is FYNNEI. Some clones are missing from TCRdb's copy, which holds only in-frame ones; the method was immunoSEQ multiplex PCR. The data show thousands of clones, approximately 85% seen once. Patient tissue came from resections in Japan or China, 2014–2017. H&E slides confirmed each diagnosis, reviewed by two pathologists independently. Premalignant or tumor cells were enriched by macro-dissection after pathologic assessment. Sequenced sample: FFPE atypical adenomatous hyperplasia tissue from the lung. Subset defined: atypical adenomatous hyperplasia (AAH), lung preneoplasia. The chain couples TRBV2 to TRBJ2-5, with D possibly TRBD2 on 5 matching bases. This sequence originates from a person aged 65 to 85 with lung adenocarcinoma. The CDR3 reads CASQIGGPETQYF. DNA for the CDR3: TGTGCCAGCCAGATCGGAGGTCCAGAGACCCAGTACTTC.